The T cell receptor (beta chain) described here comes from a study of shared clonotypes between healthy human individuals. This table comes from immunoSEQ multiplex PCR, and its TCRdb copy is limited to in-frame clones, with some not included. The sample records approximately 1.1 million clones, approximately 80% being singletons. After removal of 3 bases from V and 7 bases from J, the junction contained 11 bases not matched to a gene. This CDR3 has 15 residues. Germline CDR1 is SGHTA and CDR2 is FQGNSA. V is TRBV7-2 and J is TRBJ1-2; 7 bases agree with TRBD1. The TCR sequence derives from a man aged 18-30 years in good health. Some clones in this sample may be carry-over from other donors' samples. Material for sequencing was memory CD4+ T cells from PBMCs. Specified subset: CD45RA-negative fraction. CDR3 in amino acids: CASSFSGTDHTGYTF. Here the CDR3 DNA reads TGTGCCAGCAGCTTTTCCGGGACAGACCACACTGGCTACACCTTC.